What follows describes a single T cell receptor beta chain. The table came from immunoSEQ multiplex PCR; TCRdb's copy has only in-frame clones and leaves some out. The table includes some 180,000 clones, more than 80% detected once. The data were taken from a study of T cell responses to AZD1222 COVID-19 vaccine. The germline V gene encodes CDR1 MDHEN and CDR2 SYDVKM. The ends lost 11 bases at V and 2 bases at J; junction bases unmatched: 4. The CDR3 length is 13 residues. The receptor's source is an adult who received the MenACWY meningococcal vaccine as a control. The chain has TRBV28 and TRBJ2-7, with TRBD2 identical over 12 bases. Sequencing used peripheral blood, obtained 28 days after the second dose of the MenACWY control vaccine. CDR3 nucleotides: TGTGCCTCCCTAGCGGGAGGGCCCTACGAGCAGTACTTC. It translates to CASLAGGPYEQYF.